Listed here are 13 T cell receptor beta chains from one sample, sequenced in a study of vaccination effects on CD4 cells after COVID-19. Within the ViraFEST assay, antigen-specific CD4+ T cells underwent expansion with viral peptide pools prior to sequencing. Once cultured for more than nine days, the cells underwent separation to obtain CD4+ T cells. Produced via immunoSEQ multiplex PCR; TCRdb's table is partial and in-frame only. In the table there are 50,000 to 65,000 clones, roughly 80% of which are singletons. What these receptors recognize is not known. This specimen was CD4+ T cells from PBMCs cultured with HCoV-229E spike peptides, taken before COVID-19 vaccination. The receptors derive from a human donor who received a COVID-19 vaccine.

V is TRBV5-1 and J is TRBJ2-5; D remains ambiguous. Trimming shortened V by 1 base and J by 2 bases, and 9 bases separated the two germline ends. This CDR3 contains 14 residues. CDR1 and CDR2 from the germline V gene are SGHRS and YFSETQ. CDR3 protein: CASSLPQTQETQYF. In DNA form, the CDR3 reads TGCGCCAGCAGCTTGCCCCAAACACAAGAGACCCAGTACTTC.

The chain uses TRBV25-1 and TRBJ2-5; weak D call: TRBD2 (6 bases). Deletions cut 6 bases from V and 7 bases from J, with 15 bases between. The CDR3 sequence is 13 residues long. CDR1 and CDR2 from the germline V gene are MGHDK and SYGVNS. As DNA, the CDR3 is TGTGCCAGCAGAGGGACTTCTTCTGGGACCCAGTACTTC. It codes for CASRGTSSGTQYF.

The rearrangement uses TRBV29-1 and TRBJ2-6, with TRBD1 identical over 8 bases. The CDR3 totals 16 residues. The ends lost 6 bases at V and 2 bases at J; junction bases unmatched: 9. Per germline, CDR1 SQVTM and CDR2 ANQGSEA. The chain's CDR3 is CSVSWSGGAGANVLTF. DNA of the CDR3: TGCAGCGTATCCTGGTCAGGGGGCGCTGGGGCCAACGTCCTGACTTTC.

The CDR3 protein is CASSPITSGGLDRRDTQYF. The CDR3 DNA sequence: TGTGCCAGCAGCCCTATCACTTCCGGGGGGCTAGACCGTCGGGATACGCAGTATTTT. The chain is built from TRBV6-4 and TRBJ2-3; a possible D gene is TRBD2 (7 bases). The CDR3 extends over 19 amino acids. The V end was cut by 6 bases, the J end by 6 bases, with 31 bases between. CDR1 and CDR2 from the germline V gene are MRHNA and SNTAGT.

This clone has just a few counts. In nucleotides, the CDR3 is TGCGCCAGCAGCTTCGACAGGGTTGGCACTGAAGCTTTCTTT. Translated: CASSFDRVGTEAFF. J is TRBJ1-1 and V is TRBV5-1; 7 bases agree with TRBD1. Germline V CDR1 and CDR2: SGHRS, YFSETQ. This CDR3 has 14 residues. V lost 2 bases to trimming and J lost 4 bases; unmatched junction nucleotides: 5.

The chain joins TRBV29-1 to TRBJ1-2; 10 bases fit TRBD1. CDR1 and CDR2 from the germline V gene are SQVTM and ANQGSEA. The CDR3 length is 12 residues. V dropped 6 bases and J dropped 6; count of bases not matched to a gene: 4. The CDR3 sequence is CSVGQGVDGYTF. The CDR3 region has the DNA TGCAGCGTCGGACAGGGGGTCGATGGCTACACCTTC.

CDR3 nucleotides: TGTGCCAGCACTCCACAGGGTGGGAGCAATCAGCCCCAGCATTTT. Residues: CASTPQGGSNQPQHF. The chain joins TRBV7-2 to TRBJ1-5; perhaps TRBD1 as D (6 bases). Trimming pared 7 bases from V and 1 base from J, leaving 14 bases between. This CDR3 spans 15 amino acids. Germline values: CDR1 SGHTA, CDR2 FQGNSA.

The J gene is TRBJ1-2, the V gene TRBV5-1, with 12 bases matching TRBD1. CDR3 length equals 15 residues. CDR1 is SGHRS, CDR2 YFSETQ, per germline. J was trimmed by 3 bases and V by 4 bases; bases with no gene match: 4. CDR3 in DNA: TGCGCCAGCAGCCTGGGACAGGGGGCTTACTATGGCTACACCTTC. This sequence encodes CASSLGQGAYYGYTF.

This sequence joins TRBV24-1 and TRBJ2-3, with D possibly matching TRBD1 (5 bases). The CDR3 is 15 amino acids. In germline, CDR1 is KGHDR, CDR2 SFDVKD. The V end lost 4 bases, the J end lost 2 bases, and 12 bases lay between the germline ends. The CDR3 DNA reads as TGTGCCACCAGTGAGTTTGACAGTCACACAGATACGCAGTATTTT. Translated: CATSEFDSHTDTQYF.

This sequence joins TRBV16 and TRBJ1-4; TRBD1 is a possible D gene (5 bases). CDR3 length: 14 residues. The germline V gene encodes CDR1 KGHSY and CDR2 FQNENV. Trimming left V 0 bases short and J 11 bases short, with 13 bases between. CDR3 bases: TGTGCCAGCAGCCAATCTAGGACGGGGGGGAAACTGTTTTTT. As protein: CASSQSRTGGKLFF.

This clone was seen a single time. The chain employs TRBV24-1 and TRBJ1-2; D call uncertain. V was shortened by 4 bases and J by 4 bases, with 12 bases between the two germline ends. Germline V gene data show CDR1 as KGHDR and CDR2 as SFDVKD. This CDR3 has 14 residues. CDR3 bases: TGTGCCACCAGTGACTCAGGTTTCGGCTATGGCTACACCTTC. Protein: CATSDSGFGYGYTF.

CDR3 sequence (DNA): TGTGCCAGCAGTTACATCGGACAGGGGAATGAAAAACTGTTTTTT. Encoded protein: CASSYIGQGNEKLFF. The rearrangement joins TRBV28 to TRBJ1-4, with TRBD1 identical over 9 bases. The CDR3 contains 15 residues. V shed 4 bases and J 5 bases; nucleotides not matched to a gene: 5. The germline gives CDR1 MDHEN, CDR2 SYDVKM. Supplemented by reference TRBV28 and TRBJ1-4, the full variable domain reads DVKVTQSSRYLVKRTGEKVFLECVQDMDHENMFWYRQDPGLGLRLIYFSYDVKMKEKGDIPEGYSVSREKKERFSLILESASTNQTSMYLCASSYIGQGNEKLFFGSGTQLSVL.

The chain couples TRBV7-7 to TRBJ2-5; 10 bases are shared with TRBD2. Losses at the gene ends were 5 bases for V and 2 bases for J; bases not matched to a gene: 11. The CDR3 has 17 amino acids. CDR1 SSHAT and CDR2 FNYEAQ come from the germline V gene (reference sequence). The CDR3 DNA follows: TGTGCCAGCAGCACACTCGGTTTAGCGGGGGGACAAGAGACCCAGTACTTC. Translated, it gives CASSTLGLAGGQETQYF.